Shown below are 13 T cell receptor beta chains from a single sample sequenced in a study of OX40 agonist ivuxolimab in advanced cancers. Libraries were made using the immunoSEQ multiplex PCR assay. TCRdb re-hosts the immuneACCESS table, in-frame sequences only. Its copies lack some clones; in the studies checked, an unresolved V gene accounts for under half of them, and the cause for the rest is not known. The sample includes tens of thousands of clones, with roughly 92% observed a single time. Jointly, the top ten make up around an eighth of the sample. The sequenced sample was CD4+ or CD8+ T cells sorted from blood, obtained in a trial of the OX40 agonist ivuxolimab. Receptors originate from an adult with an advanced solid tumor such as melanoma, head and neck, liver or kidney cancer.

This clone appeared once. CDR3 sequence reads: CASSPRQGGYYGYTF. The CDR3 DNA sequence: TGTGCCAGCAGCCCCCGACAGGGCGGATACTATGGCTACACCTTC. This chain joins TRBV14 and TRBJ1-2; 7 nucleotides agree with TRBD1. Germline V lookup: CDR1 SGHDN, CDR2 FVKESK. V lost 4 bases and J lost 3; bases outside the gene matches: 8. This CDR3 has 15 amino acids.

J is TRBJ2-7 and V is TRBV19, with 9 bases lining up with TRBD2. The CDR3 extends over 14 amino acids. Germline values: CDR1 LNHDA, CDR2 SQIVND (reference sequence). Losses at the gene ends were 5 bases for V and 4 bases for J; bases not matched to a gene: 6. Here the CDR3 reads CASSPGLAKYEQYF. The CDR3 nucleotides read TGTGCCAGTAGTCCGGGACTAGCTAAATACGAGCAGTACTTC.

The gene calls are TRBV6-1 and TRBJ2-7, with D hard to call. Trimming removed 2 bases from V and 2 bases from J, with 10 bases in between. Germline lookup yields CDR1 MNHNS and CDR2 SASEGT. The CDR3 contains 14 residues. The CDR3 sequence is CASSEKHVAYEQYF. In DNA form, the CDR3 reads TGTGCCAGCAGTGAAAAACACGTAGCCTACGAGCAGTACTTC.

The chain carries TRBV7-9 and TRBJ2-1; D remains ambiguous. Between the trimmed V and J ends, which lost 1 base and 2 bases, there was a span of 9 bases. From germline, CDR1 is SEHNR and CDR2 FQNEAQ (reference sequence). This CDR3 has 15 residues. In DNA form, the CDR3 reads TGTGCCAGCAGCTTAGTCACCCGAACCTACAATGAGCAGTTCTTC. Translated: CASSLVTRTYNEQFF.

The chain uses TRBV7-2 and TRBJ2-3; D is uncertain. Looked up from germline, CDR1 is SGHTA and CDR2 is FQGNSA. The CDR3 spans 15 residues. V was clipped by 5 bases and J by 6 bases, with 18 bases between them. CDR3 sequence (DNA): TGTGCCAGCAGCCATAGGACCATCAGGCCGGATACGCAGTATTTT. Amino acid sequence: CASSHRTIRPDTQYF.

This chain joins TRBV15 and TRBJ2-4; D ambiguous. This CDR3 spans 18 amino acids. V lost 1 base and J 0 bases, leaving 16 bases between the germline ends. CDR1 is LNHNV and CDR2 is YYDKDF in the germline V gene (reference sequence). The chain's CDR3 is CATSRGSSMAEAKNIQYF. The CDR3 DNA reads as TGTGCCACCAGCAGAGGCTCCTCTATGGCGGAAGCCAAAAACATTCAGTACTTC. The full variable domain, with the rest looked up from reference TRBV15 and TRBJ2-4, is DAMVIQNPRYQVTQFGKPVTLSCSQTLNHNVMYWYQQKSSQAPKLLFHYYDKDFNNEADTPDNFQSRRPNTSFCFLDIRSPGLGDTAMYLCATSRGSSMAEAKNIQYFGAGTRLSVL.

The gene calls are TRBV27 and TRBJ2-5; 7 nucleotides match TRBD1. Germline V CDR1 and CDR2: MNHEY, SMNVEV (reference sequence). V lost 4 bases to trimming and J lost 4 bases; unmatched junction nucleotides: 6. The CDR3 totals 14 residues. CDR3 coding DNA: TGTGCCAGCAGTTCCGAAGGGGGCAGAGAGACCCAGTACTTC. The encoded protein is CASSSEGGRETQYF.

The chain is built from TRBV11-2 and TRBJ1-1; possibly TRBD1 for D (6 bases). The CDR3 loop spans 18 amino acids. Germline lookup yields CDR1 SGHAT and CDR2 FQNNGV. The V and J ends lost 2 bases and 0 bases respectively, with 19 bases between them. The CDR3 is CASSLRTGQGYMNTEAFF. CDR3 DNA sequence: TGTGCCAGCAGCTTAAGGACTGGGCAGGGGTACATGAACACTGAAGCTTTCTTT.

V usage is TRBV27 and J usage is TRBJ1-1; perhaps TRBD1 as D (5 bases). Germline CDR1 MNHEY, CDR2 SMNVEV (reference sequence). There are 12 residues in the CDR3. V was shortened by 11 bases and J by 5 bases, with 15 bases between the two germline ends. The DNA of the CDR3 is TGTGCCTCTAGTGCGGGGCTGACTGAAGCTTTCTTT. Residues: CASSAGLTEAFF.

The rearrangement links TRBV19 to TRBJ2-2, with D perhaps matching TRBD1 (7 bases). The V and J ends lost 6 bases and 5 bases respectively, with 22 bases between them. The CDR3 covers 17 residues. The germline gives CDR1 LNHDA, CDR2 SQIVND (reference sequence). CDR3 nucleotide sequence: TGTGCCAGTAGGACAAACCCCTCCAGGGGGGCAACCGGGGAGCTGTTTTTT. Encoded protein: CASRTNPSRGATGELFF. The full variable domain, rest sourced from reference TRBV19 and TRBJ2-2, is DGGITQSPKYLFRKEGQNVTLSCEQNLNHDAMYWYRQDPGQGLRLIYYSQIVNDFQKGDIAEGYSVSREKKESFPLTVTSAQKNPTAFYLCASRTNPSRGATGELFFGEGSRLTVL.

The chain employs TRBV19 and TRBJ2-7, with TRBD1 as a possible D gene (6 bases). The CDR3 covers 13 residues. The germline CDR1 and CDR2 sequences are LNHDA and SQIVND (reference sequence). The ends were cut back, 3 bases at V and 4 bases at J, with 10 bases in the middle. The CDR3 here is CASSMGTSYEQYF. CDR3 in DNA: TGTGCCAGTAGTATGGGGACAAGTTACGAGCAGTACTTC.

The sample holds a few counts of this clone. The V call is TRBV7-9, the J call TRBJ2-7; D not resolved. Trimming took 6 bases from V and 6 from J, leaving 3 bases between them. This CDR3 spans 9 amino acids. CDR1 is SEHNR, CDR2 FQNEAQ, per germline (reference sequence). CDR3 nucleotide sequence: TGTGCCAGCAGGGTCGAGCAGTACTTC. It encodes CASRVEQYF.

The J gene is TRBJ1-1, the V gene TRBV19; tentative D call: TRBD1 (6 bases). Trimming took 5 bases from V and 10 from J, leaving 17 bases between them. Germline V gives CDR1 LNHDA, CDR2 SQIVND (reference sequence). The CDR3 spans 13 residues. CDR3 region: CASSLGQPGIAFF. CDR3 in DNA: TGTGCCAGTAGTCTCGGACAGCCTGGGATAGCTTTCTTT. Full variable domain (rest looked up from reference TRBV19 and TRBJ1-1): DGGITQSPKYLFRKEGQNVTLSCEQNLNHDAMYWYRQDPGQGLRLIYYSQIVNDFQKGDIAEGYSVSREKKESFPLTVTSAQKNPTAFYLCASSLGQPGIAFFGQGTRLTVV.